This TCR beta chain was captured by sequencing in a study of metastatic and nonmetastatic thyroid tumors. Study outcomes and limitations: Reportedly, malignant thyroid tumors had significantly higher TCR beta diversity than benign nodules, in blood and tumor.

About this clone: Its antigen is undetermined.

The CDR3 sequence is 18 residues long. Germline assignment: CDR1 SGHVS and CDR2 FNYEAQ. V shed 3 bases and J 4 bases; nucleotides not matched to a gene: 16. Before thyroid surgery, none of the patients had received any treatment. TCRdb re-processed the PCR reads through MiXCR. This sample has around 45,000 clones; less than 5% occur once, and the top ten carry less than 10%. The receptor's source is a female donor with papillary thyroid cancer or a benign thyroid nodule (not recorded which). Some clones in this sample may be carry-over from other donors' samples. Sequencing was done on a sample of blood. This chain links TRBV7-6 with TRBJ2-7; 9 nucleotides agree with TRBD1. The CDR3 sequence: CASSLGSGTGSRLYEQYF. CDR3 nucleotide sequence: TGTGCCAGCAGCTTGGGATCCGGGACAGGGTCTCGGCTTTACGAGCAGTACTTC.